This TCR beta chain was identified during a study of blood T cell repertoires in COVID-19. In the study overall: COVID-19 samples collected from the United States, Italy and Spain covered acute and convalescent phases. The cDNA or gDNA used as material had been derived from T cells, B-cell-depleted T cells, or PBMCs.

The Seattle patients, enrolled during active infection, were followed longitudinally. This clone was counted once. The germline V gene has CDR1 MNHEY and CDR2 SMNVEV (reference sequence). This CDR3 is built from 14 residues. Trimming at V came to 4 bases and at J to 7 bases, leaving 7 bases not matched to a gene. Original handling: The authors estimated nucleated cell counts from reference gene primer amplification. The data were produced by immunoSEQ multiplex PCR, yet TCRdb's version contains in-frame clones alone and is incomplete. The D gene and trimming were derived from the DNA, and the V and J assignments and clone size from that table. The sample records approximately 180,000 clones, over 80% being singletons.

This receptor was taken from a woman aged 40 to 49 with COVID-19, enrolled during active disease. Sequences were obtained from peripheral blood. The chain combines TRBV27 with TRBJ2-3; 8 bases agree with TRBD1. CDR3 amino acids: CASSWDRFLYTQYF. CDR3 coding DNA: TGTGCCAGCAGTTGGGACAGGTTTTTATATACGCAGTATTTT.